These 4 T cell receptor beta chains originate from one sample sequenced in a study of T-cell memory formation after mild COVID-19. MiXCR, run by TCRdb on the 5' RACE reads, gives a single entry per CDR3 protein. The sample comprises under 550,000 distinct CDR3 sequences, roughly 18% of which are singletons, and about a fifth rests with the top ten. The source material was PBMCs or a T cell subset sorted from them (not recorded which). The receptors come from a man aged 18 to 35 who had mild COVID-19 (a few samples of this study predate the infection). Cell type and time point are not known.

This clonotype has just a few counts. The V gene is TRBV7-2, the J gene TRBJ2-2, with D hard to call. The CDR3 covers 13 residues. V lost 4 bases to trimming and J lost 7 bases, with 10 bases between them. Germline V gene lookup returns CDR1 SGHTA and CDR2 FQGNSA. CDR3 sequence: CASSSQVGGELFF. The CDR3 DNA is TGTGCCAGCAGCTCCCAGGTCGGCGGGGAGCTGTTTTTT.

This clonotype turned up a few times. V is TRBV20-1 and J is TRBJ2-5, with 15 positions matching TRBD2. The germline V gene has CDR1 DFQATT and CDR2 SNEGSKA (reference sequence). The CDR3 has 16 residues. J lost 7 bases, V lost 6 bases, and 12 bases had no gene match. CDR3 nucleotides: TGCAGTGCCCCCCCCCGGACTAGCGGGGGGGCTGGGACCCAGTACTTC. Residues: CSAPPRTSGGAGTQYF.

This clonotype occurred a few times. The chain recombines TRBV20-1 with TRBJ2-3; 8 bases line up with TRBD2. Germline CDR1 reads DFQATT; CDR2 reads SNEGSKA (reference sequence). The CDR3 totals 14 residues. V shed 4 bases and J 0 bases; nucleotides not matched to a gene: 3. The CDR3 here is CSAIRGGSTDTQYF. CDR3 coding DNA: TGCAGTGCTATACGGGGGGGGAGCACAGATACGCAGTATTTT.

The rearrangement joins TRBV2 to TRBJ1-5; D might be TRBD1 (6 bases). CDR1 is SNHLY and CDR2 is FYNNEI in the germline V gene. The CDR3 runs 14 residues. V was clipped by 4 bases and J by 11 bases, with 18 bases between them. The CDR3 sequence: CASSGWTVPGSQHF. The CDR3 region has the DNA TGTGCCAGCAGTGGGTGGACAGTCCCCGGGTCCCAGCATTTT.